This T cell receptor (beta chain) was sequenced for a study of blood T cell repertoires in COVID-19. Sequencing was performed with immunoSEQ multiplex PCR; in TCRdb, only in-frame clones are kept and a portion is missing. In the table there are about 430,000 clones, about 88% of which are singletons. The receptor comes from a woman under 30 who had been exposed to COVID-19. The sample taken for sequencing was PBMCs or T cells enriched from blood (not recorded which).

The CDR3 protein is CASSISGRAYNEQFF. For the CDR3, the DNA is TGTGCCAGCAGCATTAGCGGGAGGGCCTACAATGAGCAGTTCTTC. V and J are TRBV6-2 or TRBV6-3 and TRBJ2-1, with TRBD2 matching over 11 bases. Germline V gene sequence: CDR1 MNHEY, CDR2 SVGEGT. After removal of 6 bases from V and 2 bases from J, the junction contained 3 bases not matched to a gene. The CDR3 spans 15 residues.